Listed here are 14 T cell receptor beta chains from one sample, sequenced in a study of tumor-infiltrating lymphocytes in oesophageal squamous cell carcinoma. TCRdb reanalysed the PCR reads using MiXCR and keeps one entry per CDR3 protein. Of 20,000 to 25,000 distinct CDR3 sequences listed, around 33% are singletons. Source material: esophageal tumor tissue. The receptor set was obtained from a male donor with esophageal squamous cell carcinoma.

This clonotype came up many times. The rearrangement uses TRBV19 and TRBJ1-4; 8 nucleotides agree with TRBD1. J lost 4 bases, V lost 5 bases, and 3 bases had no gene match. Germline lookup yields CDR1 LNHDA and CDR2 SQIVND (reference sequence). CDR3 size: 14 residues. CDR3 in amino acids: CASSDGQGNEKLFF. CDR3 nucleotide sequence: TGTGCCAGTAGTGATGGACAGGGTAATGAAAAACTGTTTTTT.

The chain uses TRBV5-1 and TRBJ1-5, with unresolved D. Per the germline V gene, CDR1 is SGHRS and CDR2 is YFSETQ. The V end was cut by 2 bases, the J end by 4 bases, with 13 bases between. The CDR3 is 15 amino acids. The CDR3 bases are TGCGCCAGCAGCTTCTCAGGAGGAACGAATCAGCCCCAGCATTTT. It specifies CASSFSGGTNQPQHF.

CDR3 loop: CASRLWGNTEAFF. Here the CDR3 DNA reads TGTGCCAGCAGGTTGTGGGGGAACACTGAAGCTTTCTTT. The chain recombines TRBV6-1 with TRBJ1-1; D not resolved. The CDR3 is 13 amino acids. Trimming removed 6 bases at V and 1 base at J, with 9 bases between. The germline V gene has CDR1 MNHNS and CDR2 SASEGT.

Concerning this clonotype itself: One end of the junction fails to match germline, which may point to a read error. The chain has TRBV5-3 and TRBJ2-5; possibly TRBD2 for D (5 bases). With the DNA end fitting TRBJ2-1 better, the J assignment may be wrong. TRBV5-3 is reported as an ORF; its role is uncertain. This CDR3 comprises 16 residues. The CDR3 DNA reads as TGTGCCAGCAGCTTGGTTTCTACGGCGGGTTACAATGAGCAGTTCTTC. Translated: CASSLVSTAGYNEQFF.

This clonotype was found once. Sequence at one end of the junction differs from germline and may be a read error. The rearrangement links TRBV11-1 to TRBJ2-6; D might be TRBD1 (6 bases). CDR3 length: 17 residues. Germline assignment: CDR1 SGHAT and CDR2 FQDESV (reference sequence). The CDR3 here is CASAGARTEKPGSEHYF. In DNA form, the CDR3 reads TGTGCCAGCGCTGGAGCCCGGACAGAAAAACCTGGTAGCGAGCACTACTTC. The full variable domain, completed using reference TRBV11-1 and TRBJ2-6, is EAEVAQSPRYKITEKSQAVAFWCDPISGHATLYWYRQILGQGPELLVQFQDESVVDDSQLPKDRFSAERLKGVDSTLKIQPAELGDSAMYLCASAGARTEKPGSEHYFGAGSRLTVL.

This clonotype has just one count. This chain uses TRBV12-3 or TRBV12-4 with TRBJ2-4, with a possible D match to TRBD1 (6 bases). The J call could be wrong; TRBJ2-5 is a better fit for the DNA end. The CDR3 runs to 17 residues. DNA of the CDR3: TGTGCCAGCAGTAATGGGCTACAGGGACCTGAAGAAGAGACCCAGTACTTC. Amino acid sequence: CASSNGLQGPEEETQYF.

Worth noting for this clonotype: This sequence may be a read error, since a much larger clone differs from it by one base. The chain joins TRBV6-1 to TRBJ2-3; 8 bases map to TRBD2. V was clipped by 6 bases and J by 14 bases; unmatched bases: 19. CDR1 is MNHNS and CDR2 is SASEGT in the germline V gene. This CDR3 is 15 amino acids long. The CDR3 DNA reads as TGTGCCAGCAGACGGATAGCGGGAACCACCGGGGAGCTGTATTTT. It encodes CASRRIAGTTGELYF.

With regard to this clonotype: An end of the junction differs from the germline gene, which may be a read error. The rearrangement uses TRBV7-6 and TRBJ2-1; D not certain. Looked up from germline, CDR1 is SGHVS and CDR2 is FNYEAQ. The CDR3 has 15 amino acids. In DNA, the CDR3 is TGTGCCAGCAGCTTAGTTGACCTTCCTTTGGGATCGGATAACTTC. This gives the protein CASSLVDLPLGSDNF.

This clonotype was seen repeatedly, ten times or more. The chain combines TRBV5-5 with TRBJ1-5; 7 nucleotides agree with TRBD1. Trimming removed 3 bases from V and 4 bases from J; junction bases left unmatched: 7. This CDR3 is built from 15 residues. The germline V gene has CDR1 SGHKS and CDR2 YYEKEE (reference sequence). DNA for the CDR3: TGTGCCAGCAGCTCCGGGACAGCGCTTAATCAGCCCCAGCATTTT. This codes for CASSSGTALNQPQHF.

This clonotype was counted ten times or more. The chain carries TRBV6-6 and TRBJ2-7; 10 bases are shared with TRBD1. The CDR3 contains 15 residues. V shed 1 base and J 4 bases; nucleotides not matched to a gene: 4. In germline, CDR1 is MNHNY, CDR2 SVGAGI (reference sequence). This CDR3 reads CASSYYGQGGYEQYF. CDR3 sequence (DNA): TGTGCCAGCAGTTACTATGGACAGGGGGGGTACGAGCAGTACTTC.

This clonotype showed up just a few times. CDR3 amino acids: CASSPGRSTNEQFF. As DNA, the CDR3 is TGTGCCAGCTCACCGGGACGCAGCACAAATGAGCAGTTCTTC. The chain carries TRBV18 and TRBJ2-1, with D perhaps assigned TRBD1 or TRBD2 (5 bases each). Germline CDR1 and CDR2: KGHSH and LQKENI. V lost 3 bases to trimming and J lost 7 bases, with 13 bases between them. The CDR3 extends over 14 amino acids. Using reference TRBV18 and TRBJ2-1 for the parts outside the CDR3, the full variable domain is NAGVMQNPRHLVRRRGQEARLRCSPMKGHSHVYWYRQLPEEGLKFMVYLQKENIIDESGMPKERFSAEFPKEGPSILRIQQVVRGDSAAYFCASSPGRSTNEQFFGPGTRLTVL.

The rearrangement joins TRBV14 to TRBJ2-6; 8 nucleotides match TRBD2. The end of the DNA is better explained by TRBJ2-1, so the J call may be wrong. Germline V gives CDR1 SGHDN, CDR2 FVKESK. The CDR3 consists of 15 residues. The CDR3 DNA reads TGTGCCAGCAGCCAAGAATGGAGCGGGAGAGTTGAGCAGTTCTTC. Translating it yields CASSQEWSGRVEQFF.

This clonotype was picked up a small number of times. The CDR3 DNA is TGTGCCAGCCTCAGTTCAGACAAAAACATTCAGTACTTC. Translated: CASLSSDKNIQYF. The chain carries TRBV28 and TRBJ2-7; D remains ambiguous. The DNA end is more similar to TRBJ2-4, so the J call may be wrong. CDR3 size: 13 residues. Germline V gene sequence: CDR1 MDHEN, CDR2 SYDVKM.

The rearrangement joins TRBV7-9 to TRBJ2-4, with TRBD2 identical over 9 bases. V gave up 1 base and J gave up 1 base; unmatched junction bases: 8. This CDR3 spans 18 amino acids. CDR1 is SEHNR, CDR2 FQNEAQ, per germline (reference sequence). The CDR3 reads CASSLELGLAGAKNIQYF. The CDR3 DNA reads TGTGCCAGCAGCTTAGAATTAGGCCTAGCGGGGGCCAAAAACATTCAGTACTTC.